The rows below give T cell receptor beta chains drawn from one sample of a study of T cell repertoires in cytomegalovirus infection. Via MiXCR, TCRdb re-called the reads, giving one row per CDR3 protein. The sample lists under 850,000 distinct CDR3 sequences; roughly 35% were seen once. Sequencing was carried out using PBMCs. These receptors all stem from a human donor in good health (CMV status not recorded). Some clones in this sample may be carry-over from other donors' samples. The CDR3 runs from the conserved cysteine through the conserved F or W. A D gene is named only where the DNA matches it firmly. Only part of the rows carry a size: once, few, many, or a class if the clone is expanded.

d_call: TRBD2
j_call: TRBJ2-3
v_call: TRBV7-9
clone_size: few
cdr3_aa: CASSLVRTSGRFTDTQYF
cdr3_nt: TGTGCCAGCAGCTTAGTTCGGACTAGCGGGAGGTTCACAGATACGCAGTATTTT

d_call: TRBD1
j_call: TRBJ1-2
v_call: TRBV5-1
clone_size: many
cdr3_aa: CASSSPNSTGGGNYGYTF
cdr3_nt: TGCGCCAGCAGCTCCCCTAACTCAACAGGGGGCGGCAACTATGGCTACACCTTC

d_call: TRBD2
j_call: TRBJ2-1
v_call: TRBV29-1
clone_size: -
cdr3_aa: CSVLPGTSGGAGEQFF
cdr3_nt: TGCAGCGTTCTTCCCGGGACTAGCGGGGGGGCCGGTGAGCAGTTCTTC

d_call: -
j_call: TRBJ1-4
v_call: TRBV7-2
clone_size: few
cdr3_aa: CASSRGGTGLEKLFF
cdr3_nt: TGTGCCAGCAGCCGTGGGGGCACAGGGTTGGAAAAACTGTTTTTT

d_call: -
j_call: TRBJ2-3
v_call: TRBV24-1
clone_size: once
cdr3_aa: CATSDKISASTDTQYF
cdr3_nt: TGTGCCACCAGTGATAAGATCTCCGCAAGCACAGATACGCAGTATTTT

d_call: -
j_call: TRBJ1-2
v_call: TRBV4-1
clone_size: -
cdr3_aa: CASSLARLENGYTF
cdr3_nt: TGCGCCAGCAGCCTCGCTCGGCTAGAGAATGGCTACACCTTC

d_call: -
j_call: TRBJ2-1
v_call: TRBV7-9
clone_size: -
cdr3_aa: CASSWGSIRDRPYNEQFF
cdr3_nt: TGTGCCAGCAGCTGGGGCTCTATAAGGGATCGACCCTACAATGAGCAGTTCTTC

d_call: -
j_call: TRBJ2-5
v_call: TRBV7-9
clone_size: few
cdr3_aa: CASSRGQYGETQYF
cdr3_nt: TGTGCCAGCAGCCGTGGACAGTATGGAGAGACCCAGTACTTC

d_call: -
j_call: TRBJ2-3
v_call: TRBV7-6
clone_size: -
cdr3_aa: CASSLLGITDTQYF
cdr3_nt: TGTGCCAGCAGCTTACTAGGGATTACAGATACGCAGTATTTT

d_call: -
j_call: TRBJ2-3
v_call: TRBV6-6
clone_size: -
cdr3_aa: CASARRGDTDTQYF
cdr3_nt: TGTGCCAGCGCTCGACGCGGGGACACAGATACGCAGTATTTT

d_call: TRBD1
j_call: TRBJ1-5
v_call: TRBV12-3/TRBV12-4
clone_size: many
cdr3_aa: CASSLGQGLGSNQPQHF
cdr3_nt: TGTGCCAGCAGTTTGGGACAGGGGCTTGGGAGCAATCAGCCCCAGCATTTT

d_call: -
j_call: TRBJ2-2
v_call: TRBV7-9
clone_size: many
cdr3_aa: CASSRTGELFF
cdr3_nt: TGTGCCAGCAGCCGCACCGGGGAGCTGTTTTTT

d_call: -
j_call: TRBJ1-2
v_call: TRBV19
clone_size: many
cdr3_aa: CASTSRAGGGYTF
cdr3_nt: TGTGCCAGTACCAGTCGGGCTGGCGGTGGCTACACCTTC